This entry lists 12 T cell receptor beta chains sequenced from one sample in a study of vaccination effects on CD4 cells after COVID-19. Which antigens these TCRs recognize remains unknown. Produced via immunoSEQ multiplex PCR; TCRdb's table is partial and in-frame only. The sample gives around 46,000 clones, about 75% of which show up once; 25% to 30% is in the top ten. Sequencing in the ViraFEST assay came after antigen-specific CD4+ T cells had been expanded with viral peptide pools, which were used to stimulate PBMC. An approximately nine-day culture period preceded the isolation of CD4+ T cells. Convalescent patients had PCR-confirmed SARS-CoV-2 infection between March and December 2020. The material sequenced was CD4+ T cells from PBMCs cultured with a peptide pool, taken before COVID-19 vaccination. These receptor sequences come from a human donor who had a prior SARS-CoV-2 infection.

The table lists this clone with a count of one. The J gene is TRBJ1-5, the V gene TRBV6-2 or TRBV6-3, with D perhaps matching TRBD1 (5 bases). The V gene's germline CDR1 is MNHEY and CDR2 SVGEGT. The ends were cut back, 6 bases at V and 2 bases at J, with 14 bases in the middle. The CDR3 has 15 residues. Written as DNA, the CDR3 is TGTGCCAGCAGCCAAGGGGATTGGGGCAATCAGCCCCAGCATTTT. Translated, it gives CASSQGDWGNQPQHF.

This clone was seen only once. The chain joins TRBV4-3 to TRBJ2-7; 11 bases fit TRBD1. Germline V lookup: CDR1 LGHNA, CDR2 YSLEER. With 0 bases clipped from V and 4 bases from J, the junction kept 8 bases outside the gene matches. The CDR3 runs 17 residues. CDR3 amino acids: CASSQDAWDRGNYEQYF. The CDR3 DNA sequence: TGCGCCAGCAGCCAAGATGCCTGGGACAGGGGGAATTACGAGCAGTACTTC.

This clone was found a few times. The chain couples TRBV2 to TRBJ2-2, with 9 nucleotides matching TRBD1. This CDR3 is 16 amino acids long. Germline assignment: CDR1 SNHLY and CDR2 FYNNEI. The J segment lost 4 bases and the V segment lost 7 bases, leaving 10 bases of the junction unmatched. This CDR3 reads CASNDETGGVTGELFF. The DNA of the CDR3 is TGTGCCAGCAACGACGAGACAGGGGGAGTCACCGGGGAGCTGTTTTTT.

The V call is TRBV5-5, the J call TRBJ2-7; no reliable D call. Germline CDR1 and CDR2: SGHKS and YYEKEE (reference sequence). The CDR3 totals 15 residues. Deletions cut 4 bases from V and 4 bases from J, with 18 bases between. Here the CDR3 DNA reads TGTGCCAGCAGCCGATACGACTTGGCACGTTACGAGCAGTACTTC. This gives the protein CASSRYDLARYEQYF.

The genes are TRBV6-7 and TRBJ2-3; no definite D call. TRBV6-7 is recorded as an ORF, its role being uncertain. The CDR3 loop spans 14 amino acids. Trimming left V 6 bases short and J 4 bases short, with 14 bases between. CDR3 nucleotide sequence: TGTGCCAGCAGCCCGCTCGGGCCCCCAGATACGCAGTATTTT. It yields the protein CASSPLGPPDTQYF.

V is TRBV11-1 and J is TRBJ2-5; 13 nucleotides align to TRBD2. The CDR3 contains 15 residues. Trimming took 4 bases from V and 4 from J; bases not matched to a gene: 3. Germline values: CDR1 SGHAT, CDR2 FQDESV (reference sequence). Here the CDR3 DNA reads TGTGCCAGCAGCTCAAGGACTAGCGGGGGAGAGACCCAGTACTTC. It specifies CASSSRTSGGETQYF.

The chain uses TRBV27 and TRBJ1-5; D gene ambiguous. Germline loops: CDR1 MNHEY, CDR2 SMNVEV (reference sequence). The CDR3 spans 14 residues. Trimming shortened V by 9 bases and J by 1 base, and 13 bases separated the two germline ends. The CDR3 DNA sequence: TGTGCCAGTGCCAACCTTTTCAGCAATCAGCCCCAGCATTTT. It specifies CASANLFSNQPQHF.

This chain connects TRBV11-2 to TRBJ2-3, with 11 bases lining up with TRBD2. V lost 0 bases and J lost 2; bases outside the gene matches: 7. The CDR3 is 18 residues long. The germline V gene has CDR1 SGHAT and CDR2 FQNNGV. The CDR3 nucleotides are TGTGCCAGCAGCTTAGACCCTGCTAGCGGGGGGTACACAGATACGCAGTATTTT. This codes for CASSLDPASGGYTDTQYF.

This clone was seen a handful of times. V usage is TRBV18 and J usage is TRBJ2-7; D is perhaps TRBD1 (7 bases). Trimming left V 0 bases short and J 4 bases short, with 19 bases between. CDR1 is KGHSH, CDR2 LQKENI, per germline. The CDR3 runs to 17 residues. The CDR3 DNA reads as TGTGCCAGCTCACCACCGGGTCAGGGGGGTACGGTATACGAGCAGTACTTC. Its translation is CASSPPGQGGTVYEQYF.

The CDR3 DNA reads as TGCGCCAGCAGTGAAGGGGACTCCTCTGGAAACACCATATATTTT. It yields the protein CASSEGDSSGNTIYF. The chain combines TRBV10-1 with TRBJ1-3; D might be TRBD1 (5 bases). The CDR3 spans 15 residues. Trimming shortened V by 3 bases and J by 0 bases, and 9 bases separated the two germline ends. Per germline, CDR1 WNHNN and CDR2 SYGVQD (reference sequence).

V usage is TRBV25-1 and J usage is TRBJ2-3, with D possibly TRBD2 on 6 matching bases. This CDR3 has 12 amino acids. Between the trimmed V and J ends, which lost 7 bases and 3 bases, there was a span of 8 bases. Germline loops: CDR1 MGHDK, CDR2 SYGVNS. This CDR3 is CASNRGTDTQYF. In DNA form, the CDR3 reads TGTGCCAGCAACCGGGGGACAGATACGCAGTATTTT. The variable domain in full, completed from reference TRBV25-1 and TRBJ2-3, reads EADIYQTPRYLVIGTGKKITLECSQTMGHDKMYWYQQDPGMELHLIHYSYGVNSTEKGDLSSESTVSRIRTEHFPLTLESARPSHTSQYLCASNRGTDTQYFGPGTRLTVL.

This chain links TRBV5-1 with TRBJ2-5; maybe TRBD1 (6 bases). The germline gives CDR1 SGHRS, CDR2 YFSETQ. This CDR3 comprises 14 residues. Trimming pared 0 bases from V and 5 bases from J, leaving 11 bases between. CDR3 in DNA: TGCGCCAGCAGCTTGGCGAGGGGGACGGAGACCCAGTACTTC. This translates into CASSLARGTETQYF. Supplemented by reference TRBV5-1 and TRBJ2-5, the full variable domain reads KAGVTQTPRYLIKTRGQQVTLSCSPISGHRSVSWYQQTPGQGLQFLFEYFSETQRNKGNFPGRFSGRQFSNSRSEMNVSTLELGDSALYLCASSLARGTETQYFGPGTRLLVL.